The 22 T cell receptor beta chains given below trace back to one sample, sequenced in a study of control samples from healthy donors and cancer patients. The table came from immunoSEQ multiplex PCR; TCRdb's copy has only in-frame clones and leaves some out. The sample holds 100,000 to 150,000 clones, roughly 84% seen once. Input material: blood. These receptors all come from a man aged 18 to 29 in good health.

This chain links TRBV7-3 with TRBJ1-2; no definite D call. Looked up from germline, CDR1 is SGHTA and CDR2 is FQGTGA. Trimming pared 1 base from V and 8 bases from J, leaving 11 bases between. This CDR3 is built from 13 residues. CDR3 in amino acids: CASSLNPRDGYTF. In DNA form, the CDR3 reads TGTGCCAGCAGCTTAAATCCCAGAGACGGCTACACCTTC. The whole variable domain, filled in from reference TRBV7-3 and TRBJ1-2, reads GAGVSQTPSNKVTEKGKYVELRCDPISGHTALYWYRQSLGQGPEFLIYFQGTGAADDSGLPNDRFFAVRPEGSVSTLKIQRTERGDSAVYLCASSLNPRDGYTFGSGTRLTVV.

CDR3 protein: CASSLGKTVIEAFF. The CDR3 coding sequence is TGTGCCAGCAGCTTAGGGAAAACAGTTATTGAAGCTTTCTTT. The gene calls are TRBV7-9 and TRBJ1-1; D is uncertain. Germline CDR1 SEHNR, CDR2 FQNEAQ (reference sequence). CDR3 length equals 14 residues. The germline V and J ends were trimmed by 1 base and 7 bases, with 13 bases remaining between them.

The chain recombines TRBV7-9 with TRBJ1-5, with 8 positions matching TRBD1. The CDR3 loop spans 13 amino acids. Per germline, CDR1 SEHNR and CDR2 FQNEAQ (reference sequence). V was clipped by 5 bases and J by 7 bases; unmatched bases: 4. The CDR3 protein is CASSPGGLQPQHF. CDR3 DNA sequence: TGTGCCAGCAGCCCAGGGGGCTTACAGCCCCAGCATTTT.

V gene TRBV13 combines with J gene TRBJ2-7; the match to TRBD1 covers 10 bases. V shed 5 bases and J 2 bases; nucleotides not matched to a gene: 6. The CDR3 runs 15 residues. Germline V gives CDR1 PRHDT, CDR2 FYEKMQ (reference sequence). For the CDR3, the DNA is TGTGCCAGCAGCACCCGGACAGGGGGAGCCTACGAGCAGTACTTC. Protein sequence: CASSTRTGGAYEQYF.

The chain employs TRBV9 and TRBJ1-1, with a tentative D call TRBD1 (5 bases). V was trimmed by 3 bases and J by 5 bases, leaving 14 bases between them. The CDR3 loop spans 14 amino acids. Germline CDR1 is SGDLS and CDR2 is YYNGEE. The CDR3 loop is CASSAPSQGTEAFF. CDR3 in DNA: TGTGCCAGCAGCGCGCCGAGTCAGGGTACTGAAGCTTTCTTT.

The chain recombines TRBV2 with TRBJ1-4; 8 nucleotides match TRBD1. J was trimmed by 0 bases and V by 5 bases; bases with no gene match: 8. The germline CDR1 and CDR2 sequences are SNHLY and FYNNEI. This CDR3 has 17 residues. CDR3 loop: CASSPTGVRATNEKLFF. The CDR3, as DNA: TGTGCCAGCAGTCCGACAGGGGTTCGTGCAACTAATGAAAAACTGTTTTTT.

The V and J genes are TRBV28 and TRBJ1-4; D is ambiguous. Germline V lookup: CDR1 MDHEN, CDR2 SYDVKM. The CDR3 covers 13 residues. Deletions cut 4 bases from V and 4 bases from J, with 7 bases between. The CDR3 sequence is CASSSAGNEKLFF. The CDR3 DNA is TGTGCCAGCAGTTCGGCGGGTAATGAAAAACTGTTTTTT.

The J gene is TRBJ2-1, the V gene TRBV10-1; TRBD2 matches 10 bases. This CDR3 comprises 15 residues. CDR1 WNHNN and CDR2 SYGVQD come from the germline V gene (reference sequence). Trimming took 2 bases from V and 6 from J; bases not matched to a gene: 4. The CDR3, as DNA: TGCGCCAGCAGTGAGGGGGTAGCGGGAGGCAATGAGCAGTTCTTC. It codes for CASSEGVAGGNEQFF.

The gene calls are TRBV27 and TRBJ2-3, with 8 nucleotides matching TRBD1. This CDR3 is 13 amino acids long. The V segment lost 10 bases and the J segment 2 bases; nucleotides outside the gene matches: 5. In germline, CDR1 is MNHEY, CDR2 SMNVEV (reference sequence). In nucleotides, the CDR3 is TGTGCCACCTGGGACAGGTTCACAGATACGCAGTATTTT. Translated: CATWDRFTDTQYF.

The chain links TRBV27 to TRBJ2-1; possible D gene TRBD1, 5 bases. CDR1 and CDR2 from the germline V gene are MNHEY and SMNVEV (reference sequence). Trimming stripped 2 bases from V and 8 bases from J, with 13 bases between. This CDR3 contains 14 residues. The DNA of the CDR3 is TGTGCCAGCAGTTTAGGCAGGGTGTCGTATGAGCAGTTCTTC. Protein product: CASSLGRVSYEQFF.

This rearrangement joins TRBV29-1 to TRBJ1-1; 9 positions agree with TRBD1. J gave up 5 bases and V 4 bases, and 2 bases lay outside the gene matches. CDR3 length: 12 residues. CDR1 and CDR2 (germline): SQVTM, ANQGSEA. CDR3 DNA sequence: TGCAGCGTTGGACAGGGGGGGACTGAAGCTTTCTTT. Translated, it gives CSVGQGGTEAFF.

This clone was seen a single time. This chain joins TRBV18 and TRBJ1-6; D gene unclear. Germline values: CDR1 KGHSH, CDR2 LQKENI. V lost 2 bases and J lost 5, with 10 bases in between. This CDR3 comprises 15 residues. The CDR3 is CASSPYKSDNSPLHF. The CDR3 bases are TGTGCCAGCTCACCATATAAGTCTGATAATTCACCCCTCCACTTT.

The V gene is TRBV7-2, the J gene TRBJ2-7; tentatively, D is TRBD1 or TRBD2 (5 bases each). Trimming pared 1 base from V and 2 bases from J, leaving 12 bases between. This CDR3 is 15 amino acids long. Looked up from germline, CDR1 is SGHTA and CDR2 is FQGNSA. The CDR3 protein is CASSLDGAGPYEQYF. Here the CDR3 DNA reads TGTGCCAGCAGCTTAGATGGGGCGGGCCCCTACGAGCAGTACTTC. Based on the CDR3 plus reference TRBV7-2 and TRBJ2-7, the full variable domain is GAGVSQSPSNKVTEKGKDVELRCDPISGHTALYWYRQSLGQGLEFLIYFQGNSAPDKSGLPSDRFSAERTGGSVSTLTIQRTQQEDSAVYLCASSLDGAGPYEQYFGPGTRLTVT.

The chain employs TRBV19 and TRBJ1-2, with 7 bases identical to TRBD1. V was pared by 5 bases and J by 5 bases, with 8 bases of the junction left unmatched. The CDR3 has 14 amino acids. CDR1 and CDR2 (germline): LNHDA, SQIVND (reference sequence). Written as DNA, the CDR3 is TGTGCCAGTAGTCCAGAGGGACAGATATATGGCTACACCTTC. Amino acid sequence: CASSPEGQIYGYTF.

The rearrangement uses TRBV19 and TRBJ1-2; TRBD1 aligns across 8 bases. V lost 6 bases and J lost 2; bases outside the gene matches: 5. CDR1 and CDR2 from the germline V gene are LNHDA and SQIVND (reference sequence). CDR3 length: 14 residues. The CDR3 DNA reads TGTGCCAGTAGGCAGGGACAGGCCAACTATGGCTACACCTTC. This translates into CASRQGQANYGYTF. Using reference TRBV19 and TRBJ1-2 for the parts outside the CDR3, the full variable domain is DGGITQSPKYLFRKEGQNVTLSCEQNLNHDAMYWYRQDPGQGLRLIYYSQIVNDFQKGDIAEGYSVSREKKESFPLTVTSAQKNPTAFYLCASRQGQANYGYTFGSGTRLTVV.

This clone showed up just a few times. The chain uses TRBV28 and TRBJ2-7; a possible D gene is TRBD2 (6 bases). Germline CDR1 is MDHEN and CDR2 is SYDVKM. Trimming removed 5 bases at V and 1 base at J, with 21 bases between. The CDR3 has 17 residues. CDR3 DNA sequence: TGTGCCAGCAGTAAGATCCCGACTAGTCTGCGGTCCTACGAGCAGTACTTC. Translating gives CASSKIPTSLRSYEQYF.

J is TRBJ1-1 and V is TRBV19; no reliable D call. This CDR3 spans 14 amino acids. The germline V and J ends were trimmed by 3 bases and 0 bases, with 8 bases remaining between them. Germline CDR1 and CDR2: LNHDA and SQIVND (reference sequence). CDR3 loop: CASSMSSLNTEAFF. In nucleotides, the CDR3 is TGTGCCAGTAGTATGTCCAGTCTGAACACTGAAGCTTTCTTT.

This chain uses TRBV18 with TRBJ1-2; tentative D call: TRBD1 (6 bases). Per the germline V gene, CDR1 is KGHSH and CDR2 is LQKENI. The CDR3 has 15 residues. V was pared by 3 bases and J by 3 bases, with 14 bases between. Here the CDR3 reads CASSPPQGTYYGYTF. DNA for the CDR3: TGTGCCAGCTCACCCCCACAGGGAACGTACTATGGCTACACCTTC.

The chain couples TRBV12-3 or TRBV12-4 to TRBJ2-5; 7 bases agree with TRBD2. The CDR3 runs 12 residues. Losses at the gene ends were 8 bases for V and 9 bases for J; bases not matched to a gene: 9. CDR3 region: CASVGREWAQYF. The CDR3 DNA sequence: TGTGCCAGCGTCGGGCGGGAGTGGGCCCAGTACTTC.

The count of this clone is one. The rearrangement uses TRBV28 and TRBJ1-6, with D tentatively TRBD1 (5 bases). This CDR3 has 12 amino acids. The V gene's germline CDR1 is MDHEN and CDR2 SYDVKM. V dropped 8 bases and J dropped 7 bases, with 9 bases sitting between them. The CDR3 here is CASGGGNSPLHF. In DNA, the CDR3 is TGTGCCAGCGGGGGAGGGAATTCACCCCTCCACTTT.

This chain links TRBV19 with TRBJ2-1; 11 bases line up with TRBD1. V lost 7 bases, J lost 5 bases, and 10 bases stayed unmatched. Per the germline V gene, CDR1 is LNHDA and CDR2 is SQIVND (reference sequence). The CDR3 is made up of 16 amino acids. The CDR3 DNA is TGTGCCAGTACCCAAAGGGACAGGGGGTTTGACAATGAGCAGTTCTTC. This translates into CASTQRDRGFDNEQFF.

This chain joins TRBV7-6 and TRBJ1-6; no clear D. This CDR3 contains 16 residues. Germline assignment: CDR1 SGHVS and CDR2 FNYEAQ. V lost 1 base and J lost 8, with 15 bases in between. The CDR3 reads CASSLELGRADSPLHF. CDR3 DNA: TGTGCCAGCAGCTTAGAGTTGGGCCGGGCGGATTCACCCCTCCACTTT.